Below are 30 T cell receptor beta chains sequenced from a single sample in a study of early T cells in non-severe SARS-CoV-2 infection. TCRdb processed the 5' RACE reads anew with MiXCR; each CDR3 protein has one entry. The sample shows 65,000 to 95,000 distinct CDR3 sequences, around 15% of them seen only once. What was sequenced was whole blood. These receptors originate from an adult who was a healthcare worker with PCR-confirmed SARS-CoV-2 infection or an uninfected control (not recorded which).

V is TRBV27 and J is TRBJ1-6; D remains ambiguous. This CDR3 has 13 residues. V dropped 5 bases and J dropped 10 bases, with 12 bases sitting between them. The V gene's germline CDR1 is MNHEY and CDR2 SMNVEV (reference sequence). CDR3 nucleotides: TGTGCCAGCAGTGGCACGACGGGCTCACCCCTCCACTTT. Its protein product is CASSGTTGSPLHF.

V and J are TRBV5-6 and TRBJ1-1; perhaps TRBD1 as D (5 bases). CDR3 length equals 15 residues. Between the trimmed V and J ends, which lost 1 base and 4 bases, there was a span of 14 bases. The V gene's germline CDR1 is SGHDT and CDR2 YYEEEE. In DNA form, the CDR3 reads TGTGCCAGCAGCTTGCCAGGGATGCTTCTCACTGAAGCTTTCTTT. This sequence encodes CASSLPGMLLTEAFF. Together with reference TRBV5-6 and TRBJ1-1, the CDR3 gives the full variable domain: DAGVTQSPTHLIKTRGQQVTLRCSPKSGHDTVSWYQQALGQGPQFIFQYYEEEERQRGNFPDRFSGHQFPNYSSELNVNALLLGDSALYLCASSLPGMLLTEAFFGQGTRLTVV.

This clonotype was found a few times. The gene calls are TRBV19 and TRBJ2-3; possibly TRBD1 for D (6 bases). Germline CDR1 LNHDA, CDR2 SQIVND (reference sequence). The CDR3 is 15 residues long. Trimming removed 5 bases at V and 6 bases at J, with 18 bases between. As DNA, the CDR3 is TGTGCCAGTAGTCTACGGGACAAGCGGTTGGATACGCAGTATTTT. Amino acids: CASSLRDKRLDTQYF. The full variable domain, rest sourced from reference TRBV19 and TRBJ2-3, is DGGITQSPKYLFRKEGQNVTLSCEQNLNHDAMYWYRQDPGQGLRLIYYSQIVNDFQKGDIAEGYSVSREKKESFPLTVTSAQKNPTAFYLCASSLRDKRLDTQYFGPGTRLTVL.

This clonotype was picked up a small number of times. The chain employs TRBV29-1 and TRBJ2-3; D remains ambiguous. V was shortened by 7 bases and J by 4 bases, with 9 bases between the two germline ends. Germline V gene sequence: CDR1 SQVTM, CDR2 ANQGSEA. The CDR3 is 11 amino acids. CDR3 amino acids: CSAVTADTQYF. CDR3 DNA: TGCAGCGCCGTGACCGCAGATACGCAGTATTTT.

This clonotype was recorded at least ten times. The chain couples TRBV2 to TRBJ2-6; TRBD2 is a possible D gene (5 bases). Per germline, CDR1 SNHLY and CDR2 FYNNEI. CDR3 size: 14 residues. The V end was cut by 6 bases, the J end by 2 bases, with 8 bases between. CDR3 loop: CASREVAGANVLTF. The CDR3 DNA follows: TGTGCCAGCAGGGAGGTAGCTGGGGCCAACGTCCTGACTTTC.

CDR3 in DNA: TGTGCCAGCAGTAAATGGAGAGGGCGGGATAGCACAGATACGCAGTATTTT. Amino acid sequence: CASSKWRGRDSTDTQYF. The chain links TRBV6-1 to TRBJ2-3, with a possible D match to TRBD2 (6 bases). CDR1 is MNHNS, CDR2 SASEGT, per germline. This CDR3 contains 17 residues. The germline V and J ends were trimmed by 5 bases and 0 bases, with 18 bases remaining between them.

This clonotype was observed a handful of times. The CDR3 is CATSRGGSNTEAFF. The CDR3 DNA follows: TGTGCCACCAGCAGAGGCGGATCGAACACTGAAGCTTTCTTT. V gene TRBV15 combines with J gene TRBJ1-1; unclear D gene. CDR1 and CDR2 (germline): LNHNV, YYDKDF (reference sequence). The CDR3 consists of 14 residues. The ends were cut back, 1 base at V and 1 base at J, with 7 bases in the middle.

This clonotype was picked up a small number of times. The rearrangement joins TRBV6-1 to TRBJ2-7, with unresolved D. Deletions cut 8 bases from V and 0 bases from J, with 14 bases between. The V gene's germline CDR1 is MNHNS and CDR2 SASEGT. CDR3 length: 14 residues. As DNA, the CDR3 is TGTGCCAGCTCCGCCGGACGGAGCTCCTACGAGCAGTACTTC. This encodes CASSAGRSSYEQYF.

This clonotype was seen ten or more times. Here the CDR3 reads CSASPPLAGGTRTDTQYF. CDR3 coding DNA: TGCAGTGCTAGCCCCCCACTAGCGGGGGGGACCCGAACAGATACGCAGTATTTT. The chain is built from TRBV20-1 and TRBJ2-3, with 13 nucleotides matching TRBD2. The CDR3 contains 18 residues. Germline assignment: CDR1 DFQATT and CDR2 SNEGSKA (reference sequence). After removal of 3 bases from V and 3 bases from J, the junction contained 12 bases not matched to a gene.

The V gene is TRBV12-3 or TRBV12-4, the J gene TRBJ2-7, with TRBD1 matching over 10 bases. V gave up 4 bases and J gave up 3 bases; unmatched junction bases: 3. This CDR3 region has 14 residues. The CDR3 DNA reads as TGTGCCAGCAGTTATCGGGACAGGGGCTACGAGCAGTACTTC. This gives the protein CASSYRDRGYEQYF.

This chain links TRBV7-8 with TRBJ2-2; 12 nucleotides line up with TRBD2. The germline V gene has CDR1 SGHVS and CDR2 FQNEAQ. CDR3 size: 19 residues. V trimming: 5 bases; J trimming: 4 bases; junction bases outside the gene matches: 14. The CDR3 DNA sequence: TGTGCCAGCAGCCAATCACCCCCCGGACTAGCGGGGCTCACCGGGGAGCTGTTTTTT. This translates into CASSQSPPGLAGLTGELFF.

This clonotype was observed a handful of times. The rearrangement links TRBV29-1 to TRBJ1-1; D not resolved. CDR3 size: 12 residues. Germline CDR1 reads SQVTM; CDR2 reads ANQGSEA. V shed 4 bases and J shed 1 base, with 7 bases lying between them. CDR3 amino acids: CSVVETNTEAFF. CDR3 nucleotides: TGCAGCGTTGTGGAGACGAACACTGAAGCTTTCTTT.

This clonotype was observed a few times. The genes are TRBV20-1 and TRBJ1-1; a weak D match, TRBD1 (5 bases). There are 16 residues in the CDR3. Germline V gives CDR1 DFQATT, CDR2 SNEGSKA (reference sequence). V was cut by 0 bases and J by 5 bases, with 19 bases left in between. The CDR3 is CSARDPHSAGSTEAFF. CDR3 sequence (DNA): TGCAGTGCTAGAGACCCCCACTCGGCAGGGTCGACTGAAGCTTTCTTT.

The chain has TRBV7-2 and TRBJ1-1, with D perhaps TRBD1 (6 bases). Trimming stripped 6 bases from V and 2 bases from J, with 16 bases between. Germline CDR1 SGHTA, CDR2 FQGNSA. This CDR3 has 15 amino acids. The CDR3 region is CASRPPWGPNTEAFF. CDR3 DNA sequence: TGTGCCAGCAGACCCCCCTGGGGGCCTAACACTGAAGCTTTCTTT.

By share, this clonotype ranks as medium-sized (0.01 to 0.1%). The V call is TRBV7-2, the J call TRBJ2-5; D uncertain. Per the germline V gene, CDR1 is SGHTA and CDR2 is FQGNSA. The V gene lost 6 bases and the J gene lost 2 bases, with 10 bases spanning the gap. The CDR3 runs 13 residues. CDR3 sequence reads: CASSQARQETQYF. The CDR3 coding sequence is TGTGCCAGCAGTCAGGCTAGACAAGAGACCCAGTACTTC.

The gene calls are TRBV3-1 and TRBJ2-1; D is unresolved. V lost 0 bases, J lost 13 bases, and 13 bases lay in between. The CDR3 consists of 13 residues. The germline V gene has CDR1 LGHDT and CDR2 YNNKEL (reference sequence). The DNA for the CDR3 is TGTGCCAGCAGCCAAGATCGAGTGGGGATCCAGTTCTTC. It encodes CASSQDRVGIQFF.

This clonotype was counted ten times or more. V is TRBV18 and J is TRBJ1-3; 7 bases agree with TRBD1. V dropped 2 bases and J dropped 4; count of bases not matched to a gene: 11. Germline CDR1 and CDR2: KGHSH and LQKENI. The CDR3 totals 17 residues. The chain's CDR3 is CASSPTPAGGIGNTIYF. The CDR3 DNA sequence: TGTGCCAGCTCACCAACCCCGGCAGGGGGAATAGGAAACACCATATATTTT.

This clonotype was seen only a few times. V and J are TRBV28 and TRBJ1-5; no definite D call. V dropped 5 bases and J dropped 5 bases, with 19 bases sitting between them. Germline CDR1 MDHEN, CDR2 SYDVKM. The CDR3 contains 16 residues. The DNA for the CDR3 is TGTGCCAGCAGTCCTCCCCCGGAAAAAGTGGATCAGCCCCAGCATTTT. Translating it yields CASSPPPEKVDQPQHF.

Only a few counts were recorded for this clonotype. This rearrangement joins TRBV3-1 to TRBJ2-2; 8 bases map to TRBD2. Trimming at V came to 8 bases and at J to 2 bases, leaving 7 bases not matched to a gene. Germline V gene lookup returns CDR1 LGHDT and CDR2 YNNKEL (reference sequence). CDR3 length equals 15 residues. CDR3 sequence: CASCLAGYNTGELFF. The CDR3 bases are TGTGCCAGCTGCCTAGCGGGTTATAACACCGGGGAGCTGTTTTTT.

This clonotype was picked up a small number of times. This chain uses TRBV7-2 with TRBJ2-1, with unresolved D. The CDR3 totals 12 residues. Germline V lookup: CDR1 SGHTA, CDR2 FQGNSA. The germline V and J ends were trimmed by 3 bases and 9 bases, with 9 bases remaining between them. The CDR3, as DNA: TGTGCCAGCAGCTTTCCCGCCGGTGAGCAGTTCTTC. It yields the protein CASSFPAGEQFF.

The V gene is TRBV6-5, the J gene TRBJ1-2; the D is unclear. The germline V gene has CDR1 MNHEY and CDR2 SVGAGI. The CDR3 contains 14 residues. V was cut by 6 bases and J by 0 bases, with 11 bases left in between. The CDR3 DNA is TGTGCCAGCAGAGGTCCAGACTCTAACTATGGCTACACCTTC. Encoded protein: CASRGPDSNYGYTF.

The CDR3 DNA is TGCAGTGCTGGAACAGGGGCACGTTATGAAAAACTGTTTTTT. It is translated as CSAGTGARYEKLFF. The chain joins TRBV20-1 to TRBJ1-4, with TRBD1 matching over 7 bases. The CDR3 runs to 14 residues. The V gene end was trimmed by 5 bases and the J gene end by 6 bases; junction bases not matched to a gene: 9. Germline lookup yields CDR1 DFQATT and CDR2 SNEGSKA (reference sequence).

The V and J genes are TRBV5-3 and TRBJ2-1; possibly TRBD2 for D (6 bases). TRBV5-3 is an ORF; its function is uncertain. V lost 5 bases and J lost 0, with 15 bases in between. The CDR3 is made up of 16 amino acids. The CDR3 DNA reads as TGTGCCAGAAGAACCGGGGGTAAGAGCTCCTACAATGAGCAGTTCTTC. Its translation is CARRTGGKSSYNEQFF.

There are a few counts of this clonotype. CDR3: CASSLNRGPGNQPQHF. The CDR3 region has the DNA TGCGCCAGCAGCCTCAACAGGGGGCCTGGCAATCAGCCCCAGCATTTT. This chain joins TRBV23-1 and TRBJ1-5; the match to TRBD1 covers 9 bases. TRBV23-1 is reported as an ORF; its role is uncertain. This CDR3 contains 16 residues. After removal of 6 bases from V and 2 bases from J, the junction contained 8 bases not matched to a gene.

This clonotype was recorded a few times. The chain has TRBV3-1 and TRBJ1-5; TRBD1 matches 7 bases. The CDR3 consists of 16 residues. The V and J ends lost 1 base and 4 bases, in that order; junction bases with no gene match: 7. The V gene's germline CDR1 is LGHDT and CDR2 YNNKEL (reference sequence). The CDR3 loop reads CASSQGTRDRNQPQHF. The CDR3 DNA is TGTGCCAGCAGCCAAGGCACCCGGGACAGAAATCAGCCCCAGCATTTT.

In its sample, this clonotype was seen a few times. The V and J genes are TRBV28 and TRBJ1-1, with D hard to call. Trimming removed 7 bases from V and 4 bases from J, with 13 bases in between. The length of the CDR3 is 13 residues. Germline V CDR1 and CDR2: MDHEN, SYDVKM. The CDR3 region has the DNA TGTGCCAGCACCGTGAGTGGTTTCACTGAAGCTTTCTTT. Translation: CASTVSGFTEAFF.

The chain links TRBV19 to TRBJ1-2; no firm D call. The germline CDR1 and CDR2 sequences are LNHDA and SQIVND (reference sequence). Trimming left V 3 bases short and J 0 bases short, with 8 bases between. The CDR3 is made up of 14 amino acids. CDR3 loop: CASSISSANYGYTF. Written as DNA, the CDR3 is TGTGCCAGTAGTATCTCTTCAGCTAACTATGGCTACACCTTC.

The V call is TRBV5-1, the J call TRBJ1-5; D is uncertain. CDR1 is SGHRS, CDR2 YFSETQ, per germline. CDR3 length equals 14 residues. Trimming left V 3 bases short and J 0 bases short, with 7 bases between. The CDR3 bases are TGCGCCAGCAGCTATGACGGTAGCAATCAGCCCCAGCATTTT. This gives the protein CASSYDGSNQPQHF.

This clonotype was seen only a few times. The CDR3 nucleotides read TGCAGTGCTTTGACAGTAGGCCACTACGAGCAGTACTTC. Protein product: CSALTVGHYEQYF. The chain carries TRBV20-1 and TRBJ2-7, with D possibly TRBD1 on 5 matching bases. With 5 bases removed from V and 3 bases from J, the gap between germline ends came to 14 bases. The CDR3 has 13 residues. CDR1 and CDR2 from the germline V gene are DFQATT and SNEGSKA (reference sequence).

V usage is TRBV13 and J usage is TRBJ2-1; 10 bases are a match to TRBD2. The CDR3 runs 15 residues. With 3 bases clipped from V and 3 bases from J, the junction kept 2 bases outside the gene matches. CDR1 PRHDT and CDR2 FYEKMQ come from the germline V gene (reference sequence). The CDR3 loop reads CASSLGTSVYNEQFF. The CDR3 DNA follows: TGTGCCAGCAGCTTGGGGACTAGCGTCTACAATGAGCAGTTCTTC. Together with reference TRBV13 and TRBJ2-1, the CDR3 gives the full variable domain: AAGVIQSPRHLIKEKRETATLKCYPIPRHDTVYWYQQGPGQDPQFLISFYEKMQSDKGSIPDRFSAQQFSDYHSELNMSSLELGDSALYFCASSLGTSVYNEQFFGPGTRLTVL.